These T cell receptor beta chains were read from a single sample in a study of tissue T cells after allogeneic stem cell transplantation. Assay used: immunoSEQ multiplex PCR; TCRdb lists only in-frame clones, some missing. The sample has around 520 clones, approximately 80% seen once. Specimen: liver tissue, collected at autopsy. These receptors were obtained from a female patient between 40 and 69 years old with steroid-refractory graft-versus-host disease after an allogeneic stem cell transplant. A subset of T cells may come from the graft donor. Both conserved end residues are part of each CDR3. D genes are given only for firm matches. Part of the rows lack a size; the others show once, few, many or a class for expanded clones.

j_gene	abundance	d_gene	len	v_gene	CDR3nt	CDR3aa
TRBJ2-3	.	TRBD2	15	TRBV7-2	TGTGCCAGCAGCCAAACTAGCGGGTTCTCAGATACGCAGTATTTT	CASSQTSGFSDTQYF
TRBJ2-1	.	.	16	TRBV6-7	TGTGCCAGCAGAAGTACTAAGCGGCTTTATGGCGATGAGCAGTTCTTC	CASRSTKRLYGDEQFF
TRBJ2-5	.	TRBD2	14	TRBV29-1	TGCAGCGTTGATTCGGGACTAGCCCTAGAGACCCAGTACTTC	CSVDSGLALETQYF
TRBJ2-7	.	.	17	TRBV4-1	TGCGCCAGCAGCCAAAAAAGGGCCTCCGGGTCCTCCTACGAGCAGTACTTC	CASSQKRASGSSYEQYF
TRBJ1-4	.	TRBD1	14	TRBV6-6	TGTGCCAGCAGTCAGACAGGGAAGGCTGAAAAACTGTTTTTT	CASSQTGKAEKLFF
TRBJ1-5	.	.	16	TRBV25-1	TGTGCCAGCAGTGAATCGGGGGTAATTGGCAATCAGCCCCAGCATTTT	CASSESGVIGNQPQHF
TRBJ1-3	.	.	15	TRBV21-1	TGTGCCAGCAGCAAAGCGCGGGAGACTGGAAACACCATATATTTT	CASSKARETGNTIYF
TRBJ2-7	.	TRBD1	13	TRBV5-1	TGCGCCAGCAGCCCCCGGGACAGGGCCGCGCAGTACTTC	CASSPRDRAAQYF
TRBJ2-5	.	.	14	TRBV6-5	TGTGCCAGCAGTTACGAGGCGCAGGGGAGGACCCAGTACTTC	CASSYEAQGRTQYF
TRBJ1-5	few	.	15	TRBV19	TGTGCCAGTAGTATCCTCGTGAATAGCAATCAGCCCCAGCATTTT	CASSILVNSNQPQHF
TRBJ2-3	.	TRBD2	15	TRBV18	TGTGCCAGCTCTCAACTAGCGGGGGGCACAGATACGCAGTATTTT	CASSQLAGGTDTQYF
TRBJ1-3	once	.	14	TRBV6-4	TGTGCCAGCCTCCGGGGGAACTCTGGAAACACCATATATTTT	CASLRGNSGNTIYF
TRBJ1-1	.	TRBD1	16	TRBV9	TGTGCCAGCAGCGAACCCACAGGGGGGAGCCTTTCTGAAGCTTTCTTT	CASSEPTGGSLSEAFF
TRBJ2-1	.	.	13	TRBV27	TGTGCCAGCAGTTTAGGCGGACACAATGAGCAGTTCTTC	CASSLGGHNEQFF
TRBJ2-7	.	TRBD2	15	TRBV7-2	TGTGCCAGCAGCTTAGGAGCGGGAGGGGACTACGAGCAGTACTTC	CASSLGAGGDYEQYF
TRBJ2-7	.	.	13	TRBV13	TGTGCCAGCACCCCCGGCTCCTCGAGGGAGCAGTACTTC	CASTPGSSREQYF
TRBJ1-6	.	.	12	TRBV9	TGTGCCAGCAGCAAAAATAATTCACCCCTCCACTTT	CASSKNNSPLHF
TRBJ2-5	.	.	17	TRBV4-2	TGTGCCAGCAGCCAATATAGCGGTGGGTCAGGGGTCGAGACCCAGTACTTC	CASSQYSGGSGVETQYF
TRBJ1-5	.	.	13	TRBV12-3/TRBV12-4	TGTGCCAGCAGTCGGATGAGCAATCAGCCCCAGCATTTT	CASSRMSNQPQHF
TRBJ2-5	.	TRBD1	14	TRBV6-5	TGTGCCAGCAGTCCGGACAGGGTCCAAGAGACCCAGTACTTC	CASSPDRVQETQYF
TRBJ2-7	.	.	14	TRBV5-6	TGTGCCAGCAGCTGGACCGACTGGACCTACGAGCAGTACTTC	CASSWTDWTYEQYF
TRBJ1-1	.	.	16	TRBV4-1	TGCGCCAGCAGCCAAGAGGAGAGGCGGGGGCGGACTGAAGCTTTCTTT	CASSQEERRGRTEAFF
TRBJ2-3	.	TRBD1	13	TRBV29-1	TGCAGCGTCGGACAGGGGTACACAGATACGCAGTATTTT	CSVGQGYTDTQYF
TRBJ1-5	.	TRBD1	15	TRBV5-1	TGCGCCAGCAGACCGAACACAGGGGACAATCAGCCCCAGCATTTT	CASRPNTGDNQPQHF
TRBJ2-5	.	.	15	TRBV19	TGTGCCAGTAGTATATCCGGGACAAGTCAAGAGACCCAGTACTTC	CASSISGTSQETQYF
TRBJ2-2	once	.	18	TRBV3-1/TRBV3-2	TGTGCCAGCAGCCAAGGGAGTTTTGACAGGTTTAACACCGGGGAGCTGTTTTTT	CASSQGSFDRFNTGELFF
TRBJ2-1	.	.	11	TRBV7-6	TGTGCCAGCAGCTTTTGGGATAAGCAGTTCTTC	CASSFWDKQFF
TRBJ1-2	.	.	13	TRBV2	TGTGCCGCAGCCTCGGAGGCCATATATGGCTACACCTTC	CAAASEAIYGYTF
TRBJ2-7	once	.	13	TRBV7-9	TGTGCCAGCAGCACGGACAAAGCCTACGAGCAGTACTTC	CASSTDKAYEQYF
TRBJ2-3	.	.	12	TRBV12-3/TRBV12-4	TGTGCCAGCAGTTTCCCTACAGATACGCAGTATTTT	CASSFPTDTQYF
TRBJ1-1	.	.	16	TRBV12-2	TGTGCAAGTCGCTTTCCGGGCTCCGGCGGGAACACTGAAGCTTTCTTT	CASRFPGSGGNTEAFF
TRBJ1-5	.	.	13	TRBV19	TGTGCCAGCCGGCGGGGCAGCAATCAGCCCCAGCATTTT	CASRRGSNQPQHF
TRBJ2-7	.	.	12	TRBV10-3	TGTGCCATCAGTGAAAGGGACTACGAGCAGTACTTC	CAISERDYEQYF
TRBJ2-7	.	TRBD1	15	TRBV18	TGTGCCAGCTCACCACCGGACAGGGGCCCTTACGAGCAGTACTTC	CASSPPDRGPYEQYF
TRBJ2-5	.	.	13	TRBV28	TGTGCCAGCAGTTTTACACGGGGGGAGACCCAGTACTTC	CASSFTRGETQYF
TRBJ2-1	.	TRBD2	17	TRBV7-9	TGTGCCAGCAGCCCCACCGAAGCGGGAGGGCCGTTTAATGAGCAGTTCTTC	CASSPTEAGGPFNEQFF
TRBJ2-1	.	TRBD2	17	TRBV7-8	TGTGCCAGCAGCTCCATTAGCGGGAGGGCCGGGGGTAATGAGCAGTTCTTC	CASSSISGRAGGNEQFF
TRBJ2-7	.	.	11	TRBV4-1	TGCGCCAGCAGCCAAGAAGGAGAGCAGTACTTC	CASSQEGEQYF
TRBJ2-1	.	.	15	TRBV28	TGTGCCAGCAGTTTTTTTGGGAGATCGGGTGGTGAGCAGTTCTTC	CASSFFGRSGGEQFF
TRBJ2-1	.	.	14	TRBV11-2	TGTGCCAGCAGCCGACGGGACAACTCCCGTGAGCAGTTCTTC	CASSRRDNSREQFF
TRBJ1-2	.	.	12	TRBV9	TGTGCCAGCAGGGATTATCTAGGTGGCTACACCTTC	CASRDYLGGYTF
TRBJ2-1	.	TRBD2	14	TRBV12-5	TGTGCTAGTGGTAGGACTAGCGGGGATAATGAGCAGTTCTTC	CASGRTSGDNEQFF
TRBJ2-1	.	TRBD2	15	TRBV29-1	TGCAGCGCGACTAGCGGGAGGGGGCCAACCAATGAGCAGTTCTTC	CSATSGRGPTNEQFF
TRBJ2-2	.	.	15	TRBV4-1	TGCGCCAGCAGCCAAGAATTGAAGGTCTACGGGGAGCTGTTTTTT	CASSQELKVYGELFF
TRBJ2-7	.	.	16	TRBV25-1	TGTGCCAGCAGTGAATTTGGCAGGACCAACTCCTACGAGCAGTACTTC	CASSEFGRTNSYEQYF
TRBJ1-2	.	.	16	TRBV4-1	TGCGCCAGCAGCCACAAGCGCGACACTTCTAACTATGGCTACACCTTC	CASSHKRDTSNYGYTF
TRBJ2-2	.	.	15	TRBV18	TGTGCCAGCTCACCACGCCAGGCGGGAACCGGGGAGCTGTTTTTT	CASSPRQAGTGELFF
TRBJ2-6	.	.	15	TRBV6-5	TGTGCCAGCAGTTACGGACTGTCCGGGGCCAACGTCCTGACTTTC	CASSYGLSGANVLTF
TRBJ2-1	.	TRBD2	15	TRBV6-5	TGTGCCAGCAGGCGCGGGCTAGCGGGAAACAATGAGCAGTTCTTC	CASRRGLAGNNEQFF
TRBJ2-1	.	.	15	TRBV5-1	TGCGCCAGCAGCGTCCACAGGCTTTGGTACAATGAGCAGTTCTTC	CASSVHRLWYNEQFF